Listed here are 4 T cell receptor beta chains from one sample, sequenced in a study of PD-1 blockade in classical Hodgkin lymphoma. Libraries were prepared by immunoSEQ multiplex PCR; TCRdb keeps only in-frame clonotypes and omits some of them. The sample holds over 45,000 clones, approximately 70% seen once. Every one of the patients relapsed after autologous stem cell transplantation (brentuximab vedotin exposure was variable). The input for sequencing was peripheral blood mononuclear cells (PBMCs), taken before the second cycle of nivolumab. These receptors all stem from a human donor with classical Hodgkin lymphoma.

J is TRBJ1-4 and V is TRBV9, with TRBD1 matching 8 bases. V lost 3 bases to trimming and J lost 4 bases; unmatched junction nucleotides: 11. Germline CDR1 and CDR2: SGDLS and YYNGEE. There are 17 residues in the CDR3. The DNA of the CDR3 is TGTGCCAGCAGCGGTCCCGGGACAGGCGCCCTTAATGAAAAACTGTTTTTT. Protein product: CASSGPGTGALNEKLFF.

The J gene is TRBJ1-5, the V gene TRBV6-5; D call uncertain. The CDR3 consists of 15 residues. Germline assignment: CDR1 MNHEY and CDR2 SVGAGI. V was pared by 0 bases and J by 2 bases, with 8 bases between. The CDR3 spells CASSYSGIGNQPQHF. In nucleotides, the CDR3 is TGTGCCAGCAGTTACTCAGGGATCGGCAATCAGCCCCAGCATTTT.

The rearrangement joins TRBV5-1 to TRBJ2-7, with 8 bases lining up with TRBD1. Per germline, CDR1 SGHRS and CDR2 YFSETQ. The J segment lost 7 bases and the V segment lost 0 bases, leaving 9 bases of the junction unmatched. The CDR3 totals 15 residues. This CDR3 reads CASSLGNQGAREQYF. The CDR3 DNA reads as TGCGCCAGCAGCTTGGGGAACCAGGGGGCAAGGGAGCAGTACTTC.

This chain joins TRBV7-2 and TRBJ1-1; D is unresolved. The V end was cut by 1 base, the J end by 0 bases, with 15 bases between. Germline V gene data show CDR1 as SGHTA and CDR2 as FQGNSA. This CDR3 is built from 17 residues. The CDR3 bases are TGTGCCAGCAGCTTAGGGCGCAGGAACTATCTGAACACTGAAGCTTTCTTT. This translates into CASSLGRRNYLNTEAFF.